The text below deals with one TCR beta chain. What it recognizes is unknown. The data are from a study of cytomegalovirus exposure and HLA in healthy donors. Whole-study findings and limits: Later analysis demonstrated an association between a missense DCLRE1C variant and TCR beta V- and J-gene trimming.

The CDR3 covers 18 residues. PCR was performed using 60 Vbeta and 13 Jbeta primers. Measured with immunoSEQ multiplex PCR; TCRdb has only the in-frame clones, and not every one. The sample records approximately 130,000 clones, 60% to 85% being singletons. The chain couples TRBV1 to TRBJ2-2; TRBD2 was called by the table and not checked on the DNA. TRBV1 constitutes a pseudogene. The clonotype comes from a woman aged 40 to 50 in good health and CMV-seronegative. The sequenced sample was PBMCs. For the CDR3, the DNA is TGCACCAGCAGCCAAGACGGGACTAGCGGGTTGAACACCGGGGAGCTGTTTTTT. Translating gives CTSSQDGTSGLNTGELFF.